The 2 T cell receptor beta chains below were found in one sample sequenced in a study of early stage breast cancer tumors. The protocol was immunoSEQ multiplex PCR, while the TCRdb copy is restricted to in-frame clones and leaves out a portion. The sample lists some 10,000 clones, under 70% seen once, with 12% in the top ten. The specimen was breast tumor tissue. Receptors originate from a person in their sixties or seventies with breast cancer.

The chain is built from TRBV10-3 and TRBJ1-1; D gene unclear. This CDR3 has 13 residues. Germline values: CDR1 ENHRY, CDR2 SYGVKD. The V end was cut by 2 bases, the J end by 12 bases, with 16 bases between. In DNA form, the CDR3 reads TGTGCCATCAGTGAGGAGGAGGGTAGGGTGTCTTTCTTT. This codes for CAISEEEGRVSFF.

The V call is TRBV5-1, the J call TRBJ2-7; TRBD1 aligns across 9 bases. CDR3 length: 14 amino acids. Looked up from germline, CDR1 is SGHRS and CDR2 is YFSETQ. V lost 5 bases and J lost 2; bases outside the gene matches: 5. CDR3 loop: CASSPRQGAYEQYF. In nucleotides, the CDR3 is TGCGCCAGCAGTCCAAGACAGGGGGCCTACGAGCAGTACTTC.